Shown below are 24 T cell receptor beta chains from a single sample sequenced in a study of TIL therapy for anti-PD-1-resistant metastatic lung cancer. This was the immunoSEQ v3 assay. Clones were read by immunoSEQ multiplex PCR, and TCRdb kept only the in-frame ones, dropping some. The data contain 50,000 or so clones, about two thirds of them seen just once; the ten biggest clones take up more than 5%. The time point is: pre-treatment sample, taken before nivolumab and TIL therapy. Pleural nodules or supraclavicular lymph nodes made up most of the excised metastases sampled. Sequences were derived from tumor tissue, sampled at baseline. Receptors were obtained from a person between 25 and 80 years old with non-small cell lung cancer.

The J gene is TRBJ1-1, the V gene TRBV11-2; the match to TRBD1 covers 8 bases. V was pared by 6 bases and J by 4 bases, with 7 bases of the junction left unmatched. In germline, CDR1 is SGHAT, CDR2 FQNNGV. The CDR3 runs to 14 residues. The CDR3 DNA reads TGTGCCAGCAGGTTGCGACAGGGGCCCACTGAAGCTTTCTTT. Translating gives CASRLRQGPTEAFF.

The chain couples TRBV11-2 to TRBJ2-5; no firm D call. The ends were cut back, 9 bases at V and 4 bases at J, with 12 bases in the middle. The V gene's germline CDR1 is SGHAT and CDR2 FQNNGV. CDR3 length equals 12 residues. The CDR3 is CASSWTVETQYF. The CDR3 bases are TGTGCCAGTAGTTGGACGGTAGAGACCCAGTACTTC.

The chain joins TRBV7-6 to TRBJ2-5, with TRBD2 matching over 8 bases. Trimming cost V 1 base and J 5 bases; bases outside gene matches: 3. The CDR3 has 14 residues. Germline values: CDR1 SGHVS, CDR2 FNYEAQ. The CDR3 DNA is TGTGCCAGCAGCTTAGGGGGACTAGAGGAGACCCAGTACTTC. Residues: CASSLGGLEETQYF. The full variable domain, its missing parts supplied by reference TRBV7-6 and TRBJ2-5, is GAGVSQSPRYKVTKRGQDVALRCDPISGHVSLYWYRQALGQGPEFLTYFNYEAQQDKSGLPNDRFSAERPEGSISTLTIQRTEQRDSAMYRCASSLGGLEETQYFGPGTRLLVL.

The chain combines TRBV7-9 with TRBJ2-5; D possibly corresponds to TRBD2 (6 bases). Germline CDR1 SEHNR, CDR2 FQNEAQ (reference sequence). Trimming took 7 bases from V and 3 from J, leaving 21 bases between them. The CDR3 has 16 amino acids. The CDR3 bases are TGTGCCAGCACCGTTAGGGGATGGGCGGGAAAAGAGACCCAGTACTTC. Protein: CASTVRGWAGKETQYF.

The rearrangement uses TRBV15 and TRBJ2-3; TRBD2 aligns across 10 bases. The CDR3 extends over 20 amino acids. The V gene's germline CDR1 is LNHNV and CDR2 YYDKDF (reference sequence). V lost 2 bases and J lost 5; bases outside the gene matches: 19. As DNA, the CDR3 is TGTGCCACCAGCAGACTAGATTGGACTAGCGGATACTCTATCGGAGATACGCAGTATTTT. As protein: CATSRLDWTSGYSIGDTQYF. The variable domain in full, completed from reference TRBV15 and TRBJ2-3, reads DAMVIQNPRYQVTQFGKPVTLSCSQTLNHNVMYWYQQKSSQAPKLLFHYYDKDFNNEADTPDNFQSRRPNTSFCFLDIRSPGLGDTAMYLCATSRLDWTSGYSIGDTQYFGPGTRLTVL.

This clone appeared a few times. The chain carries TRBV19 and TRBJ2-2, with 9 positions matching TRBD2. This CDR3 is built from 16 residues. After removal of 5 bases from V and 1 base from J, the junction contained 5 bases not matched to a gene. CDR1 and CDR2 from the germline V gene are LNHDA and SQIVND (reference sequence). In DNA form, the CDR3 reads TGTGCCAGTAGTTCCCTGACTAGCGGGAACACCGGGGAGCTGTTTTTT. It specifies CASSSLTSGNTGELFF.

The CDR3 loop reads CASRATWTAQETQYF. For the CDR3, the DNA is TGCGCCAGCCGAGCAACCTGGACCGCCCAAGAGACCCAGTACTTC. This chain links TRBV4-3 with TRBJ2-5; D remains unclear. CDR3 size: 15 residues. Germline V CDR1 and CDR2: LGHNA, YSLEER. Trimming cost V 8 bases and J 1 base, with 17 bases left between them.

The J gene is TRBJ1-2, the V gene TRBV6-1; TRBD1 is a possible D gene (5 bases). The CDR3 covers 14 residues. Deletions cut 0 bases from V and 6 bases from J, with 11 bases between. Germline loops: CDR1 MNHNS, CDR2 SASEGT. CDR3 loop: CASSEALGTDGYTF. The CDR3 DNA is TGTGCCAGCAGTGAAGCGCTTGGGACCGATGGCTACACCTTC.

Written as DNA, the CDR3 is TGTGCCAGCGGACTCGGGGGGGCCAATCAGCCCCAGCATTTT. Translated: CASGLGGANQPQHF. The chain has TRBV7-2 and TRBJ1-5; weak D call: TRBD1 (6 bases). This CDR3 comprises 14 residues. V was shortened by 8 bases and J by 3 bases, with 14 bases between the two germline ends. Looked up from germline, CDR1 is SGHTA and CDR2 is FQGNSA.

The rearrangement uses TRBV6-5 and TRBJ1-4; a weak D match, TRBD1 (6 bases). There are 14 residues in the CDR3. CDR1 is MNHEY, CDR2 SVGAGI, per germline. Trimming shortened V by 5 bases and J by 9 bases, and 16 bases separated the two germline ends. The chain's CDR3 is CASSAGGRAKKLFF. For the CDR3, the DNA is TGTGCCAGCAGTGCGGGGGGGCGCGCGAAAAAACTGTTTTTT.

This chain connects TRBV19 to TRBJ1-1; TRBD1 might be the D (5 bases). Germline V gene sequence: CDR1 LNHDA, CDR2 SQIVND (reference sequence). Trimming pared 0 bases from V and 0 bases from J, leaving 8 bases between. The CDR3 contains 15 residues. As DNA, the CDR3 is TGTGCCAGTAGTATAGAGGGACGGGTGAACACTGAAGCTTTCTTT. It translates to CASSIEGRVNTEAFF.

V is TRBV5-6 and J is TRBJ1-2; D uncertain. Germline CDR1 reads SGHDT; CDR2 reads YYEEEE. The V end was cut by 6 bases, the J end by 2 bases, with 11 bases between. The CDR3 has 13 residues. DNA for the CDR3: TGTGCCAGCATTGGAGTCCTAAACTATGGCTACACCTTC. Translating it yields CASIGVLNYGYTF.

The CDR3 DNA is TGTGCCAGTAGTGCCCTCCGGGGGGGCACTGAAGCTTTCTTT. Translated, it gives CASSALRGGTEAFF. The gene calls are TRBV19 and TRBJ1-1, with D possibly TRBD1 on 5 matching bases. The germline V and J ends were trimmed by 5 bases and 4 bases, with 14 bases remaining between them. There are 14 residues in the CDR3. The V gene's germline CDR1 is LNHDA and CDR2 SQIVND (reference sequence).

The chain couples TRBV2 to TRBJ1-4; D is unresolved. This CDR3 has 14 residues. Trimming pared 8 bases from V and 5 bases from J, leaving 15 bases between. The germline V gene encodes CDR1 SNHLY and CDR2 FYNNEI. CDR3 amino acids: CASFRMRGNEKLFF. The DNA for the CDR3 is TGTGCCAGCTTCCGGATGCGCGGGAATGAAAAACTGTTTTTT. The complete variable domain, with remaining parts taken from reference TRBV2 and TRBJ1-4, reads EPEVTQTPSHQVTQMGQEVILRCVPISNHLYFYWYRQILGQKVEFLVSFYNNEISEKSEIFDDQFSVERPDGSNFTLKIRSTKLEDSAMYFCASFRMRGNEKLFFGSGTQLSVL.

The CDR3 nucleotides are TGCGCCAGCAGTACCGCGGGAGGGACGCAGTATTTT. This translates into CASSTAGGTQYF. V gene TRBV10-1 combines with J gene TRBJ2-3, with TRBD2 identical over 9 bases. Unmatched junction bases numbered 3, after V lost 5 bases and J lost 9 bases. The CDR3 extends over 12 amino acids. Per germline, CDR1 WNHNN and CDR2 SYGVQD (reference sequence).

This clone has only one observation. The rearrangement uses TRBV6-1 and TRBJ2-7, with D possibly being TRBD2 (6 bases). The germline CDR1 and CDR2 sequences are MNHNS and SASEGT. This CDR3 comprises 18 residues. V was trimmed by 0 bases and J by 4 bases, leaving 22 bases between them. The DNA of the CDR3 is TGTGCCAGCAGTGAAGCTATGTGGAGGGGCAGGACATCTTACGAGCAGTACTTC. Amino acid sequence: CASSEAMWRGRTSYEQYF.

The V call is TRBV9, the J call TRBJ2-2, with D perhaps matching TRBD1 or TRBD2 (5 bases each). The CDR3 consists of 14 residues. Trimming took off 6 bases at V and 7 bases at J, with 16 bases between the two ends. Germline V gene lookup returns CDR1 SGDLS and CDR2 YYNGEE. The CDR3 reads CASTGVYGGGELFF. In DNA form, the CDR3 reads TGTGCCAGCACCGGCGTGTATGGGGGCGGGGAGCTGTTTTTT. The full variable domain, its missing parts supplied by reference TRBV9 and TRBJ2-2, is DSGVTQTPKHLITATGQRVTLRCSPRSGDLSVYWYQQSLDQGLQFLIQYYNGEERAKGNILERFSAQQFPDLHSELNLSSLELGDSALYFCASTGVYGGGELFFGEGSRLTVL.

The V call is TRBV6-4, the J call TRBJ1-5; D gene unclear. Trimming stripped 3 bases from V and 4 bases from J, with 16 bases between. This CDR3 is built from 16 residues. Germline V gives CDR1 MRHNA, CDR2 SNTAGT. CDR3 nucleotide sequence: TGTGCCAGCAGTGAGCTCTTAACGGGTATTAATCAGCCCCAGCATTTT. It codes for CASSELLTGINQPQHF.

CDR3 region: CATAGLAGGGRQETQYF. The CDR3 DNA reads TGTGCCACTGCGGGACTAGCGGGAGGGGGGCGCCAAGAGACCCAGTACTTC. The chain is built from TRBV10-3 and TRBJ2-5; 16 bases are shared with TRBD2. Losses at the gene ends were 10 bases for V and 1 base for J; bases not matched to a gene: 9. The CDR3 is 17 residues long. From germline, CDR1 is ENHRY and CDR2 SYGVKD.

This sequence joins TRBV6-1 and TRBJ2-2, with D possibly TRBD2 on 6 matching bases. Trimming removed 8 bases from V and 2 bases from J, with 12 bases in between. The germline V gene has CDR1 MNHNS and CDR2 SASEGT. This CDR3 has 14 residues. The DNA of the CDR3 is TGTGCCAGCGCAAGCGGGCCAAACACCGGGGAGCTGTTTTTT. Its protein is CASASGPNTGELFF.

This chain joins TRBV15 and TRBJ2-7; maybe TRBD2 (5 bases). Trimming removed 0 bases from V and 2 bases from J, with 17 bases in between. The germline V gene encodes CDR1 LNHNV and CDR2 YYDKDF (reference sequence). The CDR3 covers 17 residues. The CDR3 region is CATSRDRSGGPPYEQYF. CDR3 coding DNA: TGTGCCACCAGCAGAGATAGGTCGGGCGGGCCGCCCTACGAGCAGTACTTC.

This clone was seen just once. The rearrangement uses TRBV5-1 and TRBJ2-3, with TRBD2 as a possible D gene (5 bases). This CDR3 has 14 residues. CDR1 is SGHRS and CDR2 is YFSETQ in the germline V gene. Trimming left V 1 base short and J 7 bases short, with 13 bases between. CDR3 sequence reads: CASSLRLRANTQYF. The CDR3, as DNA: TGCGCCAGCAGCTTGCGACTACGCGCGAATACGCAGTATTTT.

CDR3 nucleotide sequence: TGTGCCAGCAGCGTACAGGAGGGGCGGGAGATGAATGAGCAGTTCTTC. It is translated as CASSVQEGREMNEQFF. This rearrangement joins TRBV9 to TRBJ2-1, with 7 nucleotides matching TRBD2. From germline, CDR1 is SGDLS and CDR2 YYNGEE. The V gene end was trimmed by 1 base and the J gene end by 7 bases; junction bases not matched to a gene: 11. The CDR3 covers 16 residues.

V is TRBV2 and J is TRBJ2-7, with D tentatively TRBD2 (6 bases). V lost 7 bases to trimming and J lost 3 bases, with 13 bases between them. This CDR3 has 13 residues. Germline loops: CDR1 SNHLY, CDR2 FYNNEI. The CDR3 protein is CASTTAGGYEQYF. For the CDR3, the DNA is TGTGCCAGCACCACTGCCGGGGGCTACGAGCAGTACTTC.